This is a list of T cell receptor beta chains from one sample in a study of T cells in Graves' hyperthyroidism and ophthalmopathy. Each CDR3 protein gets one entry after TCRdb re-called the multiplex PCR reads with MiXCR. The table has 150,000 or so distinct CDR3 sequences, just under 9.5% seen once. The sample was blood. The receptors were gathered from a young woman with Graves' hyperthyroidism that later progressed to Graves' ophthalmopathy. Both conserved end residues are part of each CDR3. The D gene is left open where the match is weak. Size values are once, few and many counts, or a class for expanded clones, and some rows have none.

d_call	v_call	j_call	clone_size	cdr3_nt	cdr3_aa
-	TRBV20-1	TRBJ1-5	many	TGCAGTGCTAGCTCTGAGGGTATTGGCAATCAGCCCCAGCATTTT	CSASSEGIGNQPQHF
TRBD2	TRBV6-1	TRBJ2-3	-	TGTGCCAGTCCGATCGGGACTAGCGGGAGTACAGATACGCAGTATTTT	CASPIGTSGSTDTQYF
-	TRBV20-1	TRBJ2-1	many	TGCAGTGCTAGCCCCGAGGGGCTAGCGTTGCTCTACAATGAGCAGTTCTTC	CSASPEGLALLYNEQFF
-	TRBV7-9	TRBJ2-1	few	TGTGCCAGCAGCCAATCAGACCACTACAATGAGCAGTTCTTC	CASSQSDHYNEQFF
-	TRBV12-3/TRBV12-4	TRBJ2-1	many	TGTGCCAGCAGTTTGAAGGGTAGCTCCTACAATGAGCAGTTCTTC	CASSLKGSSYNEQFF
TRBD1	TRBV6-1	TRBJ1-4	many	TGTGCCAGCAGTTGCAGGACAGGGAGTGAAAAACTGTTTTTT	CASSCRTGSEKLFF
TRBD1	TRBV10-3	TRBJ2-7	many	TGTGCCATCAGTGAGTCGGTGGACAGGGGGCGATACGAGCAGTACTTC	CAISESVDRGRYEQYF
TRBD1	TRBV11-2	TRBJ1-2	many	TGTGCCAGCAGCCCGATGGACAGGAACTATGGCTACACCTTC	CASSPMDRNYGYTF
-	TRBV7-3	TRBJ2-7	-	TGTGCCAGCAGCTTAAATCAGGGGCTCGAGCAGTACTTC	CASSLNQGLEQYF
-	TRBV4-1	TRBJ2-7	many	TGCGCCAGCAGCCTAAGCGGAACCTACGAGCAGTACTTC	CASSLSGTYEQYF
-	TRBV19	TRBJ1-5	many	TGTGCCAGTATTGAGGGGATGGGCAATCAGCCCCAGCATTTT	CASIEGMGNQPQHF
-	TRBV6-1	TRBJ2-1	-	TGTGCCAGCAGGGGTACAGGTGAGCAGTTCTTC	CASRGTGEQFF
-	TRBV4-1	TRBJ2-5	few	TGCGCCAGCAGCCCGCGACAGAAGGCGACCGGAGAGACCCAGTACTTC	CASSPRQKATGETQYF
-	TRBV12-3/TRBV12-4	TRBJ1-5	many	TGTGCCAGCAGACAGGGACTAAGCAATCAGCCCCAGCATTTT	CASRQGLSNQPQHF
-	TRBV11-2	TRBJ1-1	many	TGTGCCAGCAGCTTAGTAGGGGGGGCTAGGAACACTGAAGCTTTCTTT	CASSLVGGARNTEAFF
-	TRBV6-2/TRBV6-3	TRBJ1-1	-	TGTGCCAGCAGTTGCGGGGGGGCTGGCACTGGAGCTTTCTTT	CASSCGGAGTGAFF
-	TRBV11-1	TRBJ1-5	few	TGTGCCAGCAGCCAAACATTCGACCAGCCCCAGCATTTT	CASSQTFDQPQHF
TRBD2	TRBV20-1	TRBJ2-7	many	TGCAGTGCTAGTCCACTGGCTGGCGGGAGATTAAGGCTTACGGTCTACGAGCAGTACTTC	CSASPLAGGRLRLTVYEQYF
-	TRBV5-6	TRBJ2-3	-	TGTGCCAGCAGCTTTGGCGGCACAGATACGCAGTATTTT	CASSFGGTDTQYF
TRBD2	TRBV7-2	TRBJ2-7	many	TGTGCCAGCAGCTTAGCGCGGAACGGGGGGGCTAACTCCTACGAGCAGTACTTC	CASSLARNGGANSYEQYF